What follows are 31 T cell receptor beta chains derived from one specimen sequenced in a study of blood T cells in healthy people across ages (dated by TCRdb to the mid-2010s). Library preparation was by 5' RACE. The instrument was an Illumina HiSeq 2500. A second about 7 to 12 cycle PCR used a sample-barcoded 5' primer and a J-beta primer mix. The public reads were reprocessed in TCRdb via fastp at Q25 and MiXCR, keeping in-frame beta chains. Each entry merges the rows of one CDR3 protein and shows their most common DNA and genes. The sample table contains about 1.8 million distinct CDR3 sequences; only one count was recorded for around half of them. Around 2.1% of the sample comes from the top ten. Material: blood. All receptors derive from a woman in her 40s in good health.

This clonotype occurred a few times. The V call is TRBV6-1, the J call TRBJ2-3, with D unclear. CDR1 and CDR2 (germline): MNHNS, SASEGT. V lost 5 bases and J 0 bases, leaving 12 bases between the germline ends. The CDR3 runs to 15 residues. The CDR3 sequence: CASSFKLSSTDTQYF. Here the CDR3 DNA reads TGTGCCAGCAGTTTCAAGTTAAGTAGCACAGATACGCAGTATTTT.

This chain connects TRBV27 to TRBJ1-2, with a possible D match to TRBD1 (5 bases). Germline V lookup: CDR1 MNHEY, CDR2 SMNVEV (reference sequence). CDR3 size: 16 residues. V was shortened by 3 bases and J by 2 bases, with 16 bases between the two germline ends. CDR3 protein: CASSLGEGPTNYGYTF. The CDR3 coding sequence is TGTGCCAGCAGTTTGGGTGAGGGACCGACAAACTATGGCTACACCTTC.

V is TRBV11-1 and J is TRBJ1-1; D is ambiguous. This CDR3 is 15 amino acids long. The V gene's germline CDR1 is SGHAT and CDR2 FQDESV (reference sequence). The V end lost 1 base, the J end lost 1 base, and 10 bases lay between the germline ends. CDR3 in amino acids: CASSLEVGANTEAFF. In DNA, the CDR3 is TGTGCCAGCAGCTTAGAGGTAGGAGCGAACACTGAAGCTTTCTTT.

Written as DNA, the CDR3 is TGTGCCAGCAGCTTTTACAGGGTTCCCTACGAGCAGTACTTC. Its translation is CASSFYRVPYEQYF. The J gene is TRBJ2-7, the V gene TRBV7-2; the D gene is possibly TRBD1 (6 bases). Trimming shortened V by 3 bases and J by 2 bases, and 11 bases separated the two germline ends. Germline CDR1 and CDR2: SGHTA and FQGNSA. This CDR3 has 14 amino acids.

Details on this clonotype: A much larger clone lies one base from this, so it may be a read error. The V and J genes are TRBV10-3 and TRBJ2-1; 9 bases match TRBD1. This CDR3 comprises 13 residues. V lost 8 bases to trimming and J lost 7 bases; unmatched junction nucleotides: 6. CDR1 ENHRY and CDR2 SYGVKD come from the germline V gene. CDR3: CAIGWTGENEQFF. For the CDR3, the DNA is TGTGCCATCGGTTGGACAGGGGAGAATGAGCAGTTCTTC.

A few counts support this clonotype. This chain joins TRBV28 and TRBJ2-7; TRBD2 agrees at 12 bases. V shed 7 bases and J 5 bases; nucleotides not matched to a gene: 6. CDR3 length: 14 residues. Per germline, CDR1 MDHEN and CDR2 SYDVKM. In nucleotides, the CDR3 is TGTGCCAGCAAGCTAGCGGGGGGGCCCAACGAGCAGTACTTC. This gives the protein CASKLAGGPNEQYF.

Concerning this clonotype itself: At one end, the junction sequence differs from germline, possibly due to a read error. The CDR3 coding sequence is TGCGCCGGCAGCCAAGGGACGCTCCCTTCTAACTATGGCTACACCTTC. The encoded protein is CAGSQGTLPSNYGYTF. The rearrangement uses TRBV4-1 and TRBJ1-2; a weak D match, TRBD1 (5 bases). The germline V gene encodes CDR1 MGHRA and CDR2 YSYEKL. The CDR3 runs to 16 residues.

V and J are TRBV9 and TRBJ1-2, with D tentatively TRBD1 (5 bases). This CDR3 spans 15 amino acids. Trimming cost V 0 bases and J 5 bases, with 14 bases left between them. The germline V gene has CDR1 SGDLS and CDR2 YYNGEE. CDR3 loop: CASSVEEGTEYGYTF. The CDR3, as DNA: TGTGCCAGCAGCGTAGAAGAAGGGACCGAATATGGCTACACCTTC.

With regard to this clonotype: The junction differs from germline at one of its ends, possibly a read error. This chain joins TRBV29-1 and TRBJ2-3; D perhaps matches TRBD2 (6 bases). Per the germline V gene, CDR1 is SQVTM and CDR2 is ANQGSEA. The CDR3 runs to 17 residues. The CDR3 nucleotides are TGCAGCGCCCGGGACTCCTTATCTCCCCGAAGCACGGATACGCAGTATTTT. This encodes CSARDSLSPRSTDTQYF.

The chain employs TRBV5-6 and TRBJ2-3; D assignment may be TRBD1 or TRBD2 (6 bases each). CDR3 length: 16 amino acids. Germline V gene sequence: CDR1 SGHDT, CDR2 YYEEEE. Trimming left V 5 bases short and J 4 bases short, with 20 bases between. The CDR3 sequence: CASRLTGGPNADTQYF. The CDR3 nucleotides read TGTGCCAGCAGATTAACTGGGGGGCCGAACGCAGATACGCAGTATTTT.

This chain links TRBV6-5 with TRBJ2-1; D might be TRBD1 (6 bases). This CDR3 region has 14 residues. Trimming shortened V by 5 bases and J by 4 bases, and 12 bases separated the two germline ends. Looked up from germline, CDR1 is MNHEY and CDR2 is SVGAGI. CDR3 DNA sequence: TGTGCCAGCAGTCACAGGGTTAGGTACAATGAGCAGTTCTTC. It encodes CASSHRVRYNEQFF.

This rearrangement joins TRBV6-5 to TRBJ2-7; D unresolved. This CDR3 is built from 14 residues. The germline V and J ends were trimmed by 0 bases and 1 base, with 7 bases remaining between them. Germline V CDR1 and CDR2: MNHEY, SVGAGI. The CDR3 DNA reads TGTGCCAGCAGTTACTCCAGGCAGTCCTACGAGCAGTACTTC. This codes for CASSYSRQSYEQYF.

The V and J genes are TRBV27 and TRBJ2-7; D is tentatively TRBD1 or TRBD2 (5 bases each). The V gene's germline CDR1 is MNHEY and CDR2 SMNVEV (reference sequence). The CDR3 covers 15 residues. The V end was cut by 3 bases, the J end by 9 bases, with 21 bases between. This chain's CDR3 is CASSLRGIGANGQYF. The CDR3, as DNA: TGTGCCAGCAGTTTGCGAGGGATTGGGGCCAACGGGCAGTACTTC.

J is TRBJ2-3 and V is TRBV4-3; tentative D call: TRBD2 (6 bases). The CDR3 extends over 16 amino acids. Germline CDR1 LGHNA, CDR2 YSLEER. V lost 5 bases, J lost 5 bases, and 20 bases lay in between. The CDR3 bases are TGCGCCAGCAGCACGGAACTTCAGCGGGTACAAGATACGCAGTATTTT. Amino acids: CASSTELQRVQDTQYF.

This chain connects TRBV7-2 to TRBJ1-5, with D uncertain. The CDR3 loop spans 14 amino acids. Germline V gene lookup returns CDR1 SGHTA and CDR2 FQGNSA. V was shortened by 4 bases and J by 4 bases, with 11 bases between the two germline ends. CDR3 amino acids: CASSSQSFNQPQHF. CDR3 coding DNA: TGTGCCAGCAGCTCACAGAGTTTTAATCAGCCCCAGCATTTT.

The rearrangement links TRBV4-3 to TRBJ2-7; D ambiguous. The CDR3 contains 14 residues. Germline CDR1 and CDR2: LGHNA and YSLEER. V lost 2 bases, J lost 0 bases, and 8 bases lay in between. DNA for the CDR3: TGCGCCAGCAGCCAACACCAGAGCTCCTACGAGCAGTACTTC. Protein sequence: CASSQHQSSYEQYF.

This chain joins TRBV10-3 and TRBJ2-5; 8 nucleotides agree with TRBD1. Unmatched junction bases numbered 5, after V lost 6 bases and J lost 5 bases. This CDR3 spans 13 amino acids. Germline assignment: CDR1 ENHRY and CDR2 SYGVKD. The CDR3 nucleotides are TGTGCCATCAGGCAGGACAGGGTGGAGACCCAGTACTTC. Translating it yields CAIRQDRVETQYF.

The V and J genes are TRBV29-1 and TRBJ2-1; possible D gene TRBD1, 5 bases. Trimming shortened V by 3 bases and J by 6 bases, and 15 bases separated the two germline ends. Per the germline V gene, CDR1 is SQVTM and CDR2 is ANQGSEA. This CDR3 is built from 14 residues. The CDR3 DNA sequence: TGCAGCGTTGAGGGGTGTGGAAGGGGCAATGAGCAGTTCTTC. It encodes CSVEGCGRGNEQFF.

The J gene is TRBJ2-1, the V gene TRBV5-1, with a weak D call TRBD1 (6 bases). The CDR3 runs to 16 residues. Germline lookup yields CDR1 SGHRS and CDR2 YFSETQ. V lost 2 bases, J lost 10 bases, and 22 bases lay in between. CDR3 amino acids: CASSFSTTGQQVEQFF. In DNA, the CDR3 is TGCGCCAGCAGCTTTTCGACTACGGGACAACAAGTGGAGCAGTTCTTC.

The rearrangement links TRBV5-1 to TRBJ2-1, with D perhaps TRBD1 (6 bases). Germline V gene data show CDR1 as SGHRS and CDR2 as YFSETQ. V was pared by 0 bases and J by 1 base, with 11 bases between. The CDR3 covers 16 residues. The CDR3 nucleotides are TGCGCCAGCAGCTTGGGGGGGACAAGATCCTACAATGAGCAGTTCTTC. Translated: CASSLGGTRSYNEQFF.

This chain links TRBV7-2 with TRBJ2-1, with TRBD1 identical over 9 bases. The CDR3 sequence is 14 residues long. The J segment lost 6 bases and the V segment lost 6 bases, leaving 6 bases of the junction unmatched. CDR1 is SGHTA, CDR2 FQGNSA, per germline. CDR3 bases: TGTGCCAGCAGTCCCGGGACAGGGACCAATGAGCAGTTCTTC. Residues: CASSPGTGTNEQFF.

The J gene is TRBJ2-3, the V gene TRBV19; D ambiguous. Trimming pared 3 bases from V and 7 bases from J, leaving 5 bases between. In germline, CDR1 is LNHDA, CDR2 SQIVND (reference sequence). The CDR3 is 11 amino acids. CDR3 coding DNA: TGTGCCAGTAGTATGGGGAATACGCAGTATTTT. Amino acid sequence: CASSMGNTQYF.

The chain uses TRBV14 and TRBJ2-7; D uncertain. Deletions cut 3 bases from V and 1 base from J, with 10 bases between. CDR1 is SGHDN, CDR2 FVKESK, per germline. CDR3 length equals 14 residues. The CDR3 loop is CASSHRFPSYEQYF. In DNA form, the CDR3 reads TGTGCCAGCAGCCATCGATTCCCTTCCTACGAGCAGTACTTC.

This clonotype was found a few times. The V gene is TRBV29-1, the J gene TRBJ2-1; 11 bases line up with TRBD2. The CDR3 spans 13 residues. With V trimmed by 6 bases and J by 9 bases, 7 bases remained unmatched. Germline CDR1 is SQVTM and CDR2 is ANQGSEA. CDR3 coding DNA: TGCAGCGTCGCTAGCGGGGGGTTCCTTGAGCAGTTCTTC. Protein sequence: CSVASGGFLEQFF.

The DNA for the CDR3 is TGTGCCAGCAGCTTGCCCTCCCGGGACAGGGGGCGGAGGGAGACCCAGTACTTC. This codes for CASSLPSRDRGRRETQYF. V gene TRBV5-6 combines with J gene TRBJ2-4; 12 nucleotides line up with TRBD1. The end of the DNA aligns better with TRBJ2-5, so the J call may be wrong. The CDR3 covers 18 residues. Germline lookup yields CDR1 SGHDT and CDR2 YYEEEE.

The table lists this clonotype with a few counts. CDR3 protein: CASSVPLKGASTDTQYF. The CDR3 bases are TGTGCCAGCAGCGTACCCCTTAAGGGGGCTAGCACAGATACGCAGTATTTT. The chain uses TRBV9 and TRBJ2-3; 7 bases agree with TRBD1. Trimming took 1 base from V and 0 from J; bases not matched to a gene: 8. This CDR3 has 17 residues. From germline, CDR1 is SGDLS and CDR2 YYNGEE.

This clonotype was counted only a few times. The chain joins TRBV28 to TRBJ2-1, with 8 bases identical to TRBD2. V lost 4 bases to trimming and J lost 5 bases; unmatched junction nucleotides: 7. The CDR3 length is 15 residues. Germline CDR1 reads MDHEN; CDR2 reads SYDVKM. This chain's CDR3 is CASSSGGGRNNEQFF. CDR3 nucleotides: TGTGCCAGCAGTTCGGGGGGCGGGAGGAACAATGAGCAGTTCTTC.

The chain links TRBV28 to TRBJ2-4; no reliable D call. Germline CDR1 reads MDHEN; CDR2 reads SYDVKM. The CDR3 runs to 13 residues. V shed 8 bases and J shed 0 bases, with 8 bases lying between them. CDR3 DNA: TGTGCCAGCTCTAATCTAGCCAAAAACATTCAGTACTTC. Translation: CASSNLAKNIQYF. Based on the CDR3 plus reference TRBV28 and TRBJ2-4, the full variable domain is DVKVTQSSRYLVKRTGEKVFLECVQDMDHENMFWYRQDPGLGLRLIYFSYDVKMKEKGDIPEGYSVSREKKERFSLILESASTNQTSMYLCASSNLAKNIQYFGAGTRLSVL.

The chain has TRBV7-9 and TRBJ2-7; tentative D call: TRBD2 (6 bases). There are 13 residues in the CDR3. The ends were cut back, 9 bases at V and 1 base at J, with 13 bases in the middle. CDR1 is SEHNR and CDR2 is FQNEAQ in the germline V gene (reference sequence). This chain's CDR3 is CASQSGGSYEQYF. The CDR3 DNA reads TGTGCCAGTCAATCTGGGGGGTCCTACGAGCAGTACTTC.

This clonotype has only a few counts. The chain is built from TRBV9 and TRBJ2-7; no firm D call. The CDR3 extends over 14 amino acids. Germline CDR1 and CDR2: SGDLS and YYNGEE. The V and J ends lost 3 bases and 7 bases respectively, with 17 bases between them. The CDR3 sequence is CASSAQPDFNEQYF. CDR3 nucleotides: TGTGCCAGCAGCGCGCAACCAGACTTCAATGAGCAGTACTTC.

This clonotype has just a few counts. The chain recombines TRBV20-1 with TRBJ1-2; D is perhaps TRBD1 (6 bases). Trimming stripped 0 bases from V and 4 bases from J, with 12 bases between. CDR1 is DFQATT, CDR2 SNEGSKA, per germline (reference sequence). CDR3 size: 14 residues. As DNA, the CDR3 is TGCAGTGCTAGAGATAAAGGGGGGCTCTATGGCTACACCTTC. Translated: CSARDKGGLYGYTF.